The rows below give T cell receptor beta chains drawn from one sample of a study of blood T cells in healthy people across ages. Each CDR3 protein gets one entry after TCRdb re-called the 5' RACE reads with MiXCR. The sample carries fewer than 900,000 distinct CDR3 sequences, more than 40% recorded once. Sequenced input: blood. The receptor source for this set is a woman in her fifties or sixties in good health. Both conserved end residues are part of each CDR3. A D gene is named only where the DNA matches it firmly. Expanded clones get a size class; other rows say once, few or many, or leave the size out.

j_call v_call clone_size d_call cdr3_length cdr3_nt cdr3_aa
TRBJ2-7 TRBV6-2/TRBV6-3 few TRBD2 15 TGTGCCAGCAGTTACGGCGCGGGAGGGCTTAGTGAGCAGTACTTC CASSYGAGGLSEQYF
TRBJ1-2 TRBV20-1 - - 16 TGCAGTGCTAGAGGGGGTCGGGGGGCAGCTAACTATGGCTACACCTTC CSARGGRGAANYGYTF
TRBJ2-5 TRBV1 - - 13 TGCACCAGCAGACCCGGGTCCCAAGAGACCCAGTACTTC CTSRPGSQETQYF
TRBJ2-7 TRBV19 - TRBD2 18 TGTGCCAGTAGTAGGGTTAGCGGGGGGGTAAGCTCCTACAATGAGCAGTACTTC CASSRVSGGVSSYNEQYF
TRBJ2-3 TRBV29-1 many - 16 TGCAGCGTTGTGTCCCTAGGGTTTAAACAGGCAGATACGCAGTATTTT CSVVSLGFKQADTQYF
TRBJ2-1 TRBV27 many TRBD1 13 TGTGCCAGCACGGCCCTGACAGGGTCTGAGCAGTTCTTC CASTALTGSEQFF
TRBJ1-2 TRBV5-4 - - 12 TGTGCCAGCAGCTATACGACAGGACGCTACACCTTC CASSYTTGRYTF
TRBJ2-7 TRBV20-1 - - 15 TGCAGTGCTAGTACGCCGACCACCTCCTACAATGAGCAGTACTTC CSASTPTTSYNEQYF
TRBJ1-2 TRBV12-3/TRBV12-4 few - 13 TGTGCCAGCAGCCCAGGGACGGCCCACGGCTACACCTTC CASSPGTAHGYTF
TRBJ2-7 TRBV3-1 - - 14 TGTGCCAGCACCCACACCGGGAGCGACAATGAGCAGTACTTC CASTHTGSDNEQYF
TRBJ2-2 TRBV7-9 - - 16 TGTGCCAGCAGAGTCAGTCCCAAGGGGGACACCGGGGAGCTGTTTTTT CASRVSPKGDTGELFF
TRBJ1-2 TRBV29-1 - - 11 TGCAGCGTTGAGGCCCCAGGGGACTACACCTTC CSVEAPGDYTF
TRBJ2-3 TRBV3-1 - TRBD2 16 TGTGCCAGCAGCCACAGCGGGACTAGTGGTCCAGATACGCAGTATTTT CASSHSGTSGPDTQYF
TRBJ2-7 TRBV29-1 - TRBD1 14 TGCAGCGTTCCCGGGACAGGGGGTCCCTACGAGCAGTACTTC CSVPGTGGPYEQYF
TRBJ2-1 TRBV15 many - 13 TGTGCCACCAGCAGTTTGAGTGCGGCCGAGCAGTTCTTC CATSSLSAAEQFF
TRBJ2-7 TRBV6-2/TRBV6-3 - - 11 TGTGCCAGCAGACACTCTTACGAGCAGTACTTC CASRHSYEQYF
TRBJ2-7 TRBV20-1 few - 13 TGCAGTGCTAGAATGGCGGTTGTCTACGAGCAGTACTTC CSARMAVVYEQYF